This is a list of T cell receptor beta chains from one sample in a study of blood T cell repertoires in COVID-19. Repertoires were generated with immunoSEQ multiplex PCR, while TCRdb's copy carries only in-frame clones and drops some. The data show more than 65,000 clones, with more than 60% seen just once and less than 20% held by the top ten. The source material was peripheral blood. The receptors here all came from an elderly woman with active or convalescent COVID-19. Both conserved end residues are part of each CDR3. The D gene is left open where the match is weak. Not all rows give a size; the values are once, few, many and, for expanded clones, a class.

V,J,D,size,DNA,CDR3
TRBV27,TRBJ2-2,NA,few,TGTGCCAGCAGTCCTTTAGGAGGGCATCGGGGCACCGGGGAGCTGTTTTTT,CASSPLGGHRGTGELFF
TRBV5-1,TRBJ2-3,TRBD2,NA,TGCGCCAGCAGCCCGCGGGGGGTGGGCACAGATACGCAGTATTTT,CASSPRGVGTDTQYF
TRBV11-2,TRBJ1-1,NA,NA,TGTGCCAGCAGCTTAGCAGGGAACACTGAAGCTTTCTTT,CASSLAGNTEAFF
TRBV6-6,TRBJ1-3,TRBD1,NA,TGTGCCAGCAGCCGAGCCGGGGACAGGACATCTGGAAACACCATATATTTT,CASSRAGDRTSGNTIYF
TRBV27,TRBJ2-2,TRBD2,NA,TGTGCCAGCAGTACCCCTAGCGGGGCCAACACCGGGGAGCTGTTTTTT,CASSTPSGANTGELFF
TRBV21-1,TRBJ2-7,NA,few,TGTGCCAGCAGCTGGAGGTCGGGCGTCCACGAGCAGTACTTC,CASSWRSGVHEQYF
TRBV18,TRBJ2-1,NA,NA,TGTGCCAGCTCACCTCCCCGGGGGGCGGCGAGCAACAATGAGCAGTTCTTC,CASSPPRGAASNNEQFF
TRBV29-1,TRBJ2-5,TRBD2,once,TGCAGCGGCGGACTAGCGGGGTGGGAGACCCAGTACTTC,CSGGLAGWETQYF
TRBV5-1,TRBJ2-3,NA,NA,TGCGCCAGCAGCCAGCCGAGAGGCCGCACAGATACGCAGTATTTT,CASSQPRGRTDTQYF
TRBV5-1,TRBJ2-5,TRBD2,NA,TGCGCCAGCAGCATCAACCAGCGGGGGCAGGGAGAGACCCAGTACTTC,CASSINQRGQGETQYF
TRBV6-1,TRBJ2-7,NA,NA,TGTGCCAGCAGTGAAAATTGGGAGGCCTACGAGCAGTACTTC,CASSENWEAYEQYF
TRBV7-2,TRBJ1-2,NA,NA,TGTGCCAGCAGCACTGGGCTGCAGGGAATGAGCGGCTACACCTTC,CASSTGLQGMSGYTF
TRBV9,TRBJ1-3,NA,NA,TGTGCCAGCAGCGTAAGCCCTACCTCTGGAAACACCATATATTTT,CASSVSPTSGNTIYF
TRBV20-1,TRBJ1-5,NA,NA,TGCAGTGCTAGTAGACTCCCATCGAGGACAGTCAATCAGCCCCAGCATTTT,CSASRLPSRTVNQPQHF
TRBV28,TRBJ2-3,TRBD2,NA,TGTGCCAGCAGTACCTTAGCGGGGAGTAGCACAGATACGCAGTATTTT,CASSTLAGSSTDTQYF
TRBV7-2,TRBJ1-1,TRBD1,NA,TGTGCCAGCAGCAACAGGGGGGGCACTGAAGCTTTCTTT,CASSNRGGTEAFF
TRBV4-3,TRBJ2-5,TRBD2,NA,TGCGCCAGCAGCCAAGAGCGGGGGGGCCAAGAGACCCAGTACTTC,CASSQERGGQETQYF
TRBV4-3,TRBJ1-2,TRBD1,once,TGCGCCAGCAGCCAGGACAGGGGAACCTATGGCTACACCTTC,CASSQDRGTYGYTF
TRBV13,TRBJ1-1,NA,NA,TGTGCCAGCAGCCGGGAGTCGGGCACTGAAGCTTTCTTT,CASSRESGTEAFF
TRBV7-8,TRBJ1-5,NA,NA,TGTGCCAGCAGCCAAGACAGGCTCGAAAGAGCCCAGCATTTT,CASSQDRLERAQHF
TRBV4-3,TRBJ2-3,NA,NA,TGCGCCAGCAGCCGAGGCAGTTTCCCAGATACGCAGTATTTT,CASSRGSFPDTQYF
TRBV21-1,TRBJ2-5,NA,NA,TGTGCCAGCAGCAAAAAAACTCTCAGCCCGACAGAGGCTCTTCAAGAGACCCAGTACTTC,CASSKKTLSPTEALQETQYF
TRBV28,TRBJ2-5,TRBD1,NA,TGTGCCAGCAGCCAACGGACAGGGGCAGAGACCCAGTACTTC,CASSQRTGAETQYF
TRBV4-1,TRBJ2-1,NA,NA,TGCGCCAGCAGCCAGAGACAGGATTACAATGAGCAGTTCTTC,CASSQRQDYNEQFF
TRBV5-1,TRBJ1-6,TRBD1,few,TGCGCCAGCAGCGTGGGACAGGGGGCAGGAAGGTCACCCCTCCACTTT,CASSVGQGAGRSPLHF
TRBV19,TRBJ2-7,NA,NA,TGTGCCAGTAGTAAGGGAGAGACAGGCAACGACGAGCAGTACTTC,CASSKGETGNDEQYF
TRBV6-1,TRBJ1-1,TRBD1,few,TGTGCCAGCAGTGAAGCAGACAGGGGAAGAGCTTTCTTT,CASSEADRGRAFF
TRBV19,TRBJ2-7,NA,once,TGTGCCAGTAGTATACGCCCAGGGCCCTACGAGCAGTACTTC,CASSIRPGPYEQYF
TRBV19,TRBJ2-5,TRBD1,NA,TGTGCCAGTAGTAGGGACAGCCAAGAGACCCAGTACTTC,CASSRDSQETQYF
TRBV30,TRBJ1-4,NA,NA,TGTGCCTGGAGCGGGACAACAACTAATGAAAAACTGTTTTTT,CAWSGTTTNEKLFF
TRBV7-9,TRBJ1-5,NA,NA,TGTGCCAGCAGCTTAGAACCCCAGGGGCCCCAGCATTTT,CASSLEPQGPQHF
TRBV15,TRBJ2-7,TRBD1,NA,TGTGCCACCAGCCCGGGACAGATTAGCTCCTACGAGCAGTACTTC,CATSPGQISSYEQYF